This is a list of T cell receptor beta chains from one sample in a study of blood T cell repertoires in COVID-19. TCRdb's table, derived via immunoSEQ multiplex PCR, lists solely in-frame clones and lacks some. This sample has about 220,000 clones, with around 83% found just once. Material for sequencing was peripheral blood. The source of these receptors is a woman in her 50s with acute or convalescent COVID-19. Each CDR3 is given without its conserved first and last residue. Each record gives: V gene, J gene, CDR3 protein.

V: TRBV11-2; J: TRBJ1-6; CDR3: ASSLVGSSYNSPLH
V: TRBV6-5; J: TRBJ2-3; CDR3: ASRGAPDTQY
V: TRBV6-5; J: TRBJ2-7; CDR3: ATTSGGSYEQY
V: TRBV5-1; J: TRBJ2-1; CDR3: ASSEGQSFEQF
V: TRBV6-5; J: TRBJ2-2; CDR3: ASSRRASGTGELF
V: TRBV5-1; J: TRBJ1-3; CDR3: ASSLQGDSGNTIY
V: TRBV18; J: TRBJ2-7; CDR3: ASSPSGPRREQY
V: TRBV25-1; J: TRBJ2-5; CDR3: ASRPLAGRTQETQY
V: TRBV5-6; J: TRBJ2-5; CDR3: ASSETGGMYQETQY
V: TRBV5-6; J: TRBJ1-3; CDR3: ASSSRDRGRVGNTIY
V: TRBV19; J: TRBJ2-3; CDR3: ASGEASGFLTDTQY
V: TRBV10-1; J: TRBJ2-7; CDR3: ASSTSGRAHEQY
V: TRBV12-3/TRBV12-4; J: TRBJ1-5; CDR3: ASSLSWGQPQH
V: TRBV29-1; J: TRBJ1-1; CDR3: SVSLLQGRDTEAF
V: TRBV28; J: TRBJ2-2; CDR3: ASRGNTGELF
V: TRBV24-1; J: TRBJ2-1; CDR3: ATSEFQTGTNEQF
V: TRBV7-9; J: TRBJ2-7; CDR3: ASSLGLAGTYEQY
V: TRBV5-5; J: TRBJ2-3; CDR3: ASSLTGGVPDTQY
V: TRBV2; J: TRBJ2-1; CDR3: ASSVRGLAGGNEQF
V: TRBV3-1/TRBV3-2; J: TRBJ2-3; CDR3: ASSQREFTDTQY
V: TRBV3-1/TRBV3-2; J: TRBJ2-1; CDR3: ASSQVREEGPSLNNEQF
V: TRBV9; J: TRBJ2-5; CDR3: ASSVERTSGRGETQY
V: TRBV6-5; J: TRBJ1-3; CDR3: ASRGGTAGNTIY
V: TRBV6-6; J: TRBJ2-1; CDR3: ASSPVFNEQF
V: TRBV24-1; J: TRBJ2-7; CDR3: ATSDLRLGGNTSYEQY
V: TRBV7-2; J: TRBJ2-7; CDR3: ASSLGPGLWSYEQY
V: TRBV19; J: TRBJ2-1; CDR3: ASSRLGGAEQF
V: TRBV19; J: TRBJ1-1; CDR3: ASSIDLISGAEAF
V: TRBV2; J: TRBJ1-6; CDR3: ASSEGTSLPLH
V: TRBV3-1/TRBV3-2; J: TRBJ2-1; CDR3: ASSQNGLAGGPYNEQF
V: TRBV28; J: TRBJ2-7; CDR3: ASSSSVYEQY
V: TRBV20-1; J: TRBJ2-7; CDR3: SAPREVEQY
V: TRBV9; J: TRBJ2-2; CDR3: ASSPRTGGYTGELF
V: TRBV4-2; J: TRBJ2-6; CDR3: ASSRSGGRGANVLT
V: TRBV14; J: TRBJ1-1; CDR3: ASSQVTGTANTEAF
V: TRBV5-6; J: TRBJ2-2; CDR3: ASSLGWGPAGELF
V: TRBV6-6; J: TRBJ1-2; CDR3: ASSYTGQTNYGYT
V: TRBV4-2; J: TRBJ2-7; CDR3: ASSQDTSGTYEQY
V: TRBV5-6; J: TRBJ2-7; CDR3: ASSPQDRSAYEQY
V: TRBV9; J: TRBJ2-5; CDR3: ASSVRSRLAGYQETQY
V: TRBV5-6; J: TRBJ2-7; CDR3: ASSFTYEQY
V: TRBV28; J: TRBJ2-5; CDR3: ASSSSPLTSGQETQY
V: TRBV19; J: TRBJ2-2; CDR3: ASREVGTGELF
V: TRBV6-5; J: TRBJ1-1; CDR3: ASIFGGARYTEAF
V: TRBV15; J: TRBJ2-1; CDR3: ATSRDLGGALDEQF
V: TRBV28; J: TRBJ2-7; CDR3: ATSTSYSYEQY